Sequencing of this T cell receptor beta chain was carried out in a study of stem cell transplantation in POMP-related autoinflammatory disease. Overall study context: Defective thymoproteasomes were hypothesized to impair CD8+ T-cell positive selection. Points from the study as a whole: A trend toward lower repertoire diversity and greater clonality appeared in every analyzed T-cell subset of PRAID patients. Fewer unique TRB V-J gene pairings were identified in patients with PRAID.

PRAID combined immunodeficiency and autoinflammation. Concerning this clone itself: Its antigen is undetermined.

The V segment lost 6 bases and the J segment 0 bases; nucleotides outside the gene matches: 4. Germline CDR1 is MNHEY and CDR2 is SVGAGI. This CDR3 spans 15 amino acids. The data were produced by immunoSEQ multiplex PCR, yet TCRdb's version contains in-frame clones alone and is incomplete. The sample yields about 26,000 clones, around four fifths seen once. The source is a human donor with POMP-related autoinflammation and immune dysregulation (PRAID). The material was CD4+ T cells from PBMCs, obtained before stem cell transplantation. The chain links TRBV6-5 to TRBJ2-1, with 8 bases aligning to TRBD2. The CDR3 DNA follows: TGTGCCAGCAGAGCAAGCGGGAGCTCCTACAATGAGCAGTTCTTC. Encoded protein: CASRASGSSYNEQFF.